These 14 T cell receptor beta chains were all obtained from the same sample, sequenced in a study of T-cell memory formation after mild COVID-19. TCRdb recomputed calls from the 5' RACE reads with MiXCR, one row per CDR3 protein. This table has about 180,000 distinct CDR3 sequences, around a sixth appearing once. Sequenced sample: PBMCs or a T cell subset sorted from them (not recorded which). The receptors stem from a man in his late teens or twenties who had mild COVID-19 (a few samples of this study predate the infection). Cell type and time point are not known.

J is TRBJ2-6 and V is TRBV4-2, with D unresolved. CDR1 and CDR2 from the germline V gene are LGHNA and YNFKEQ. CDR3 length equals 15 residues. V lost 4 bases and J lost 0, with 7 bases in between. CDR3 nucleotide sequence: TGTGCCAGCAGCCTGACGGTCTCTGGGGCCAACGTCCTGACTTTC. Translated, it gives CASSLTVSGANVLTF.

In this sample, this clonotype turned up a few times. The chain recombines TRBV10-3 with TRBJ1-1; tentative D call: TRBD1 (5 bases). The V and J ends lost 5 bases and 3 bases respectively, with 13 bases between them. Per the germline V gene, CDR1 is ENHRY and CDR2 is SYGVKD. This CDR3 has 14 residues. The DNA of the CDR3 is TGTGCCATCAGTTCTATGGGGGGGGACACTGAAGCTTTCTTT. Translated: CAISSMGGDTEAFF.

This clonotype was counted a few times. V and J are TRBV7-2 and TRBJ2-5; D unclear. The CDR3 consists of 11 residues. V dropped 1 base and J dropped 5 bases, with 2 bases sitting between them. Germline values: CDR1 SGHTA, CDR2 FQGNSA. CDR3 sequence (DNA): TGTGCCAGCAGCTTAGATGAGACCCAGTACTTC. It yields the protein CASSLDETQYF.

In DNA form, the CDR3 reads TGCAGCGTTGGTTCAGGGGGCACTGAAGCTTTCTTT. Its translation: CSVGSGGTEAFF. This chain links TRBV29-1 with TRBJ1-1; 7 bases are shared with TRBD1. CDR1 is SQVTM, CDR2 ANQGSEA, per germline. The CDR3 length is 12 residues. Trimming removed 4 bases from V and 4 bases from J; junction bases left unmatched: 3.

In its sample, this clonotype was seen a few times. V is TRBV7-9 and J is TRBJ2-7; TRBD2 agrees at 8 bases. The germline V gene has CDR1 SEHNR and CDR2 FQNEAQ (reference sequence). The CDR3 loop spans 12 amino acids. With 5 bases clipped from V and 11 bases from J, the junction kept 8 bases outside the gene matches. CDR3 region: CASSPPGGQKYF. The CDR3, as DNA: TGTGCCAGCAGCCCTCCGGGAGGGCAAAAGTACTTC.

This clonotype showed up just a few times. The rearrangement uses TRBV11-1 and TRBJ2-3; TRBD1 agrees at 10 bases. The ends lost 4 bases at V and 6 bases at J; junction bases unmatched: 7. Germline loops: CDR1 SGHAT, CDR2 FQDESV (reference sequence). The CDR3 runs 15 residues. CDR3 region: CASSSRQGARDTQYF. In DNA form, the CDR3 reads TGTGCCAGCAGCTCCAGACAGGGGGCTCGGGATACGCAGTATTTT.

Only a few counts were recorded for this clonotype. This rearrangement joins TRBV5-1 to TRBJ2-2; D may correspond to TRBD1 or TRBD2 (5 bases each). This CDR3 region has 15 residues. CDR1 is SGHRS, CDR2 YFSETQ, per germline. V was trimmed by 5 bases and J by 1 base, leaving 12 bases between them. The CDR3 nucleotides read TGCGCCAGCAGTACCGGGACGGAGAACACCGGGGAGCTGTTTTTT. Residues: CASSTGTENTGELFF. The full variable domain, rest sourced from reference TRBV5-1 and TRBJ2-2, is KAGVTQTPRYLIKTRGQQVTLSCSPISGHRSVSWYQQTPGQGLQFLFEYFSETQRNKGNFPGRFSGRQFSNSRSEMNVSTLELGDSALYLCASSTGTENTGELFFGEGSRLTVL.

The chain couples TRBV6-4 to TRBJ2-5; D possibly corresponds to TRBD2 (5 bases). The germline V gene has CDR1 MRHNA and CDR2 SNTAGT. This CDR3 is built from 11 residues. Trimming stripped 8 bases from V and 5 bases from J, with 9 bases between. The CDR3 DNA follows: TGTGCCAGCTGGGAGTGGGAGACCCAGTACTTC. It translates to CASWEWETQYF.

The genes are TRBV24-1 and TRBJ2-1; D remains ambiguous. The V and J ends lost 3 bases and 1 base respectively, with 12 bases between them. The germline CDR1 and CDR2 sequences are KGHDR and SFDVKD. The CDR3 is 16 amino acids. CDR3 sequence reads: CATSDTDAHSYNEQFF. CDR3 bases: TGTGCCACCAGTGATACGGACGCACATTCCTACAATGAGCAGTTCTTC.

The table lists this clonotype with a few counts. The V gene is TRBV7-3, the J gene TRBJ2-1; the match to TRBD2 covers 16 bases. CDR3 length equals 18 residues. Germline CDR1 and CDR2: SGHTA and FQGTGA. V lost 5 bases to trimming and J lost 9 bases; unmatched junction nucleotides: 13. CDR3 sequence (DNA): TGTGCCAGCAGCCTCGGTCCCGGGACTAGCGGGGGGGCCCCTGAGCAGTTCTTC. Translation: CASSLGPGTSGGAPEQFF.

The sample holds a few counts of this clonotype. In DNA, the CDR3 is TGTGCCAGCAGCCCGCTGAACCGACGCCGGGACAGGGTCGTCTGGCAGTTCTTC. Amino acid sequence: CASSPLNRRRDRVVWQFF. The chain combines TRBV7-9 with TRBJ2-1; 9 nucleotides align to TRBD1. Per germline, CDR1 SEHNR and CDR2 FQNEAQ (reference sequence). The J segment lost 12 bases and the V segment lost 5 bases, leaving 23 bases of the junction unmatched. CDR3 length: 18 residues.

V gene TRBV6-5 combines with J gene TRBJ2-7, with a possible D match to TRBD1 (6 bases). The CDR3 is 16 amino acids. Germline loops: CDR1 MNHEY, CDR2 SVGAGI. V shed 6 bases and J shed 2 bases, with 20 bases lying between them. This CDR3 reads CASSRLTGSIPYEQYF. In DNA, the CDR3 is TGTGCCAGCAGCCGACTGACAGGATCGATCCCCTACGAGCAGTACTTC.

The J gene is TRBJ2-5, the V gene TRBV14; 12 nucleotides match TRBD2. Trimming removed 4 bases from V and 5 bases from J; junction bases left unmatched: 2. CDR1 SGHDN and CDR2 FVKESK come from the germline V gene. CDR3 length equals 14 residues. CDR3 DNA: TGTGCCAGCAGCCGGACTAGCGGGGCGGAGACCCAGTACTTC. Protein product: CASSRTSGAETQYF.

A remark on this clonotype: Given the absence of the conserved phenylalanine or tryptophan at the CDR3 end, a read error is likely. The V and J genes are TRBV9 and TRBJ2-3, with 8 bases lining up with TRBD2. This CDR3 has 14 amino acids. Trimming removed 0 bases from V and 6 bases from J; junction bases left unmatched: 3. From germline, CDR1 is SGDLS and CDR2 YYNGEE. The CDR3, as DNA: TGTGCCAGCAGCGTAGTAGCGGGGTCGGATACGCAGTATTTA. Protein product: CASSVVAGSDTQYL.